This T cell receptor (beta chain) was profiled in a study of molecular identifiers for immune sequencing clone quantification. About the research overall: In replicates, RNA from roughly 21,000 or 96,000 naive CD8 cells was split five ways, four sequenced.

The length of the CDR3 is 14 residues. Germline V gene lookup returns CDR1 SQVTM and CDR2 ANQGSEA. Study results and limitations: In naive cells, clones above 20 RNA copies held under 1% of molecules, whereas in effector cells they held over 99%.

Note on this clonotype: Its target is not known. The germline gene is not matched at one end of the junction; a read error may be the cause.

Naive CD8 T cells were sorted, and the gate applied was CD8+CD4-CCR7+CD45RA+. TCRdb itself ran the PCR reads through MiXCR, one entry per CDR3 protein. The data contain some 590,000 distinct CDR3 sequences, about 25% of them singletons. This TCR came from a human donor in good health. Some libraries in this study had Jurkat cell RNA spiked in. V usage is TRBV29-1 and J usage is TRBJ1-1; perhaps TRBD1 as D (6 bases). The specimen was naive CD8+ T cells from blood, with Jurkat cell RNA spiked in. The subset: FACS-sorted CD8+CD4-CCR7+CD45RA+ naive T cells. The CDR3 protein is CSVPTGGADTAAFF. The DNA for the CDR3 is TGCAGCGTTCCGACCGGGGGCGCGGACACTGCAGCTTTCTTT.